Listed here are 27 T cell receptor beta chains from one sample, sequenced in a study of T cell responses to AZD1222 COVID-19 vaccine. Profiling relied on immunoSEQ multiplex PCR, and the TCRdb table lists in-frame clones only, not all of them. Seen here are roughly 100,000 clones, about 88% observed once, and the top ten hold more than 4.5%. The sample consisted of peripheral blood, taken on day 0 of AZD1222 vaccination. The receptors were gathered from an adult in good health.

The chain has TRBV10-3 and TRBJ1-1, with 7 bases fitting TRBD1. CDR1 and CDR2 (germline): ENHRY, SYGVKD. This CDR3 is built from 15 residues. V trimming: 4 bases; J trimming: 1 base; junction bases outside the gene matches: 6. Here the CDR3 reads CAISGDSTQNTEAFF. Here the CDR3 DNA reads TGTGCCATCAGTGGGGACAGCACCCAGAACACTGAAGCTTTCTTT.

Concerning this clone: The limits of the CDR3 on the DNA are not certain, so only TCRdb's listed CDR3 is given. The CDR3 region is CASSKVAAGNYYEQYF. The J gene is TRBJ2-7, the V gene TRBV21-1. TRBV21-1 is annotated as a pseudogene. The length of the CDR3 is 16 amino acids, counting both ends.

This chain uses TRBV4-2 with TRBJ2-7, with D perhaps matching TRBD1 or TRBD2 (6 bases each). Germline V gene lookup returns CDR1 LGHNA and CDR2 YNFKEQ. The V gene lost 0 bases and the J gene lost 1 base, with 13 bases spanning the gap. The CDR3 is 16 amino acids. The CDR3 nucleotides read TGTGCCAGCAGCCAAGAAGTGGGGGGCTCTTCCTACGAGCAGTACTTC. This codes for CASSQEVGGSSYEQYF.

The chain uses TRBV4-2 and TRBJ1-2, with D perhaps TRBD1 (5 bases). Germline V gene data show CDR1 as LGHNA and CDR2 as YNFKEQ. Trimming shortened V by 3 bases and J by 3 bases, and 8 bases separated the two germline ends. The CDR3 is 13 residues long. The CDR3 nucleotides read TGTGCCAGCAGCCAGGGGACGGACTATGGCTACACCTTC. It translates to CASSQGTDYGYTF.

As to this clone: Other DNA sequences of this sample code for an identical CDR3. The CDR3: CASSYSKVTEAFF. For the CDR3, the DNA is TGTGCCAGCAGTTACTCGAAAGTTACTGAAGCTTTCTTT. The chain carries TRBV6-5 and TRBJ1-1; D call uncertain. V lost 0 bases and J lost 5, with 7 bases in between. Germline assignment: CDR1 MNHEY and CDR2 SVGAGI. The CDR3 spans 13 residues.

The chain links TRBV29-1 to TRBJ2-5; D is unclear. Deletions cut 4 bases from V and 2 bases from J, with 8 bases between. The CDR3 is 12 residues long. Germline CDR1 is SQVTM and CDR2 is ANQGSEA. The CDR3 here is CSVVFLQETQYF. The CDR3 DNA reads as TGCAGCGTTGTTTTCTTGCAAGAGACCCAGTACTTC.

The chain uses TRBV6-5 and TRBJ1-2; TRBD1 matches at 11 bases. After removal of 5 bases from V and 8 bases from J, the junction contained 4 bases not matched to a gene. Germline CDR1 is MNHEY and CDR2 is SVGAGI. CDR3 length: 13 residues. This chain's CDR3 is CASSPDRGQGYTF. The CDR3 DNA reads TGTGCCAGCAGTCCGGACAGGGGGCAGGGCTACACCTTC.

The CDR3 protein is CATSRDRQDYQPQHF. CDR3 nucleotide sequence: TGTGCCACCAGCAGAGATCGACAGGACTATCAGCCCCAGCATTTT. This chain connects TRBV15 to TRBJ1-5; weak D call: TRBD1 (6 bases). Germline V gives CDR1 LNHNV, CDR2 YYDKDF (reference sequence). Trimming removed 0 bases at V and 5 bases at J, with 11 bases between. The CDR3 runs to 15 residues.

The chain uses TRBV5-4 and TRBJ2-2, with D uncertain. Germline loops: CDR1 SGHNT, CDR2 YYREEE (reference sequence). This CDR3 has 17 residues. V shed 1 base and J shed 0 bases, with 13 bases lying between them. The CDR3 coding sequence is TGTGCCAGCAGCTTGAAGGTCAGTCTGACGAACACCGGGGAGCTGTTTTTT. It specifies CASSLKVSLTNTGELFF.

V and J are TRBV3-1 (or the pseudogene TRBV3-2) and TRBJ1-2, with D hard to call. Trimming removed 0 bases at V and 12 bases at J, with 11 bases between. This CDR3 has 12 amino acids. Germline loops: CDR1 LGHDT, CDR2 YNNKEL (reference sequence). The CDR3 DNA is TGTGCCAGCAGCCAAGATCGAGTGATTAACACCTTC. Amino acid sequence: CASSQDRVINTF.

This chain uses TRBV6-5 with TRBJ2-7, with D perhaps matching TRBD2 (6 bases). The CDR3 loop spans 12 amino acids. Germline V CDR1 and CDR2: MNHEY, SVGAGI. In DNA, the CDR3 is TGTGCTGGCGGGACTCCTACCTACGAGCAGTACTTC. This codes for CAGGTPTYEQYF.

Of note for this clone: The DNA is omitted, as the CDR3 cannot be located on it reliably, and the CDR3 follows TCRdb's listing. V is TRBV7-9 and J is TRBJ2-3; the table assigns TRBD2, which was not confirmed against the DNA. The CDR3 is 15 residues long, counting both termini. The germline V gene encodes CDR1 SEHNR and CDR2 FQNEAQ (reference sequence). CDR3 sequence: CASSLLVAGGSRWYF.

The chain has TRBV7-3 and TRBJ2-2, with D unclear. The V and J ends lost 2 bases and 3 bases respectively, with 4 bases between them. This CDR3 comprises 13 residues. In germline, CDR1 is SGHTA, CDR2 FQGTGA. In DNA, the CDR3 is TGTGCCAGCAGCTTACGAGACACCGGGGAGCTGTTTTTT. It translates to CASSLRDTGELFF.

The rearrangement links TRBV11-2 to TRBJ1-2, with D perhaps matching TRBD1 (5 bases). V was cut by 1 base and J by 1 base, with 13 bases left in between. The CDR3 sequence is 16 residues long. In germline, CDR1 is SGHAT, CDR2 FQNNGV. CDR3 loop: CASSLGGGDGNYGYTF. The CDR3 DNA reads TGTGCCAGCAGCTTAGGTGGGGGGGATGGTAACTATGGCTACACCTTC.

The rearrangement links TRBV19 to TRBJ2-7, with D perhaps TRBD1 or TRBD2 (5 bases each). The CDR3 totals 13 residues. V was shortened by 1 base and J by 6 bases, with 10 bases between the two germline ends. Germline CDR1 reads LNHDA; CDR2 reads SQIVND (reference sequence). CDR3 in DNA: TGTGCCAGTAGTATAGGCTCAGGGAGCGAGCAGTACTTC. It is translated as CASSIGSGSEQYF. Filled out from reference TRBV19 and TRBJ2-7, the complete variable domain reads DGGITQSPKYLFRKEGQNVTLSCEQNLNHDAMYWYRQDPGQGLRLIYYSQIVNDFQKGDIAEGYSVSREKKESFPLTVTSAQKNPTAFYLCASSIGSGSEQYFGPGTRLTVT.

J is TRBJ1-2 and V is TRBV18, with 7 nucleotides matching TRBD1. The CDR3 has 15 residues. CDR1 and CDR2 from the germline V gene are KGHSH and LQKENI. J lost 5 bases, V lost 4 bases, and 10 bases had no gene match. The CDR3 DNA sequence: TGTGCCAGCTCACACGACAGGGAGTCGAAATATGGCTACACCTTC. This codes for CASSHDRESKYGYTF.

The chain has TRBV7-9 and TRBJ2-7; no clear D. Between the trimmed V and J ends, which lost 10 bases and 1 base, there was a span of 8 bases. Looked up from germline, CDR1 is SEHNR and CDR2 is FQNEAQ (reference sequence). CDR3 length: 11 amino acids. In DNA, the CDR3 is TGTGCCACCGCGAATTCCTACGAGCAGTACTTC. Protein: CATANSYEQYF.

This clone was observed once. The rearrangement joins TRBV11-2 to TRBJ2-3; TRBD2 might be the D (6 bases). The V end was cut by 3 bases, the J end by 1 base, with 14 bases between. The CDR3 is 16 residues long. CDR1 and CDR2 (germline): SGHAT, FQNNGV. The CDR3 DNA is TGTGCCAGCAGCTTGAGGCAAACGGGGGGCACAGATACGCAGTATTTT. It encodes CASSLRQTGGTDTQYF.

Here the CDR3 reads CATSSPNRVDGYTF. Written as DNA, the CDR3 is TGTGCCACCAGCAGCCCCAACAGGGTTGATGGCTACACCTTC. This sequence joins TRBV15 and TRBJ1-2; TRBD1 is a possible D gene (6 bases). This CDR3 has 14 residues. Germline loops: CDR1 LNHNV, CDR2 YYDKDF (reference sequence). Between the trimmed V and J ends, which lost 3 bases and 6 bases, there was a span of 14 bases.

V is TRBV28 and J is TRBJ1-1, with no clear D. The CDR3 totals 15 residues. Trimming pared 3 bases from V and 2 bases from J, leaving 13 bases between. Germline CDR1 and CDR2: MDHEN and SYDVKM. The CDR3 sequence: CASSFRQTANTEAFF. The CDR3 coding sequence is TGTGCCAGCAGTTTCCGGCAGACGGCAAACACTGAAGCTTTCTTT.

This clone was detected once. J is TRBJ1-2 and V is TRBV2; D is perhaps TRBD1 (5 bases). The CDR3 extends over 14 amino acids. V was clipped by 5 bases and J by 7 bases, with 17 bases between them. Germline lookup yields CDR1 SNHLY and CDR2 FYNNEI. CDR3 in amino acids: CASSPGVGTLGYTF. The CDR3 DNA sequence: TGTGCCAGCAGTCCCGGGGTGGGGACCCTTGGCTACACCTTC.

This sequence joins TRBV5-1 and TRBJ2-3; 12 bases fit TRBD2. The CDR3 is made up of 15 amino acids. In germline, CDR1 is SGHRS, CDR2 YFSETQ. With V trimmed by 4 bases and J by 5 bases, 5 bases remained unmatched. The CDR3 sequence is CASSPLAGGGDTQYF. DNA of the CDR3: TGCGCCAGCAGCCCACTAGCGGGGGGTGGAGATACGCAGTATTTT.

The gene calls are TRBV6-4 and TRBJ1-5, with a possible D match to TRBD1 (5 bases). This CDR3 has 14 amino acids. Trimming took 3 bases from V and 2 from J, leaving 8 bases between them. Germline V lookup: CDR1 MRHNA, CDR2 SNTAGT. CDR3 nucleotides: TGTGCCAGCAGTGAGCAGGGAGGCAATCAGCCCCAGCATTTT. It is translated as CASSEQGGNQPQHF.

This clone came up once. This chain links TRBV6-5 with TRBJ1-1, with TRBD1 identical over 7 bases. V lost 6 bases and J lost 5; bases outside the gene matches: 9. Germline V gene sequence: CDR1 MNHEY, CDR2 SVGAGI. The CDR3 sequence is 14 residues long. CDR3 loop: CASSSGGARTEAFF. The CDR3 DNA sequence: TGTGCCAGCAGCTCAGGGGGGGCGCGGACTGAAGCTTTCTTT.

The CDR3 DNA sequence: TGTGCCAGCAGCCAAAACCGGGACAGCGGAAACACCATATATTTT. It codes for CASSQNRDSGNTIYF. The genes are TRBV11-1 and TRBJ1-3; 7 positions match TRBD1. The CDR3 runs to 15 residues. Looked up from germline, CDR1 is SGHAT and CDR2 is FQDESV (reference sequence). V was clipped by 5 bases and J by 4 bases; unmatched bases: 8.

The gene calls are TRBV11-2 and TRBJ2-7, with TRBD2 identical over 8 bases. J was trimmed by 3 bases and V by 3 bases; bases with no gene match: 13. Germline V gene sequence: CDR1 SGHAT, CDR2 FQNNGV. CDR3 size: 17 residues. CDR3 DNA: TGTGCCAGCAGCTTGGCCCCCGGGATAGCGGGACACTACGAGCAGTACTTC. Amino acid sequence: CASSLAPGIAGHYEQYF.

This clone was recorded only once. The chain recombines TRBV7-9 with TRBJ2-7, with D possibly being TRBD2 (6 bases). V was cut by 5 bases and J by 9 bases, with 14 bases left in between. The CDR3 sequence is 12 residues long. Germline V gene lookup returns CDR1 SEHNR and CDR2 FQNEAQ (reference sequence). DNA for the CDR3: TGTGCCAGCAGCCCGGGACTGGACCGGCAGTACTTC. Amino acids: CASSPGLDRQYF. Supplemented by reference TRBV7-9 and TRBJ2-7, the full variable domain reads DTGVSQNPRHKITKRGQNVTFRCDPISEHNRLYWYRQTLGQGPEFLTYFQNEAQLEKSRLLSDRFSAERPKGSFSTLEIQRTEQGDSAMYLCASSPGLDRQYFGPGTRLTVT.